These T cell receptor beta chains were read from a single sample in a study of T cell therapy after organ transplantation. Produced via immunoSEQ multiplex PCR; TCRdb's table is partial and in-frame only. The sample records some 48,000 clones, roughly 93% being singletons. The antigens for these receptors are not known. Material: CD8+ T cells from blood, obtained before autologous CMV-specific T cell therapy. These receptors all stem from a human patient who had received a solid organ transplant and had CMV disease. Both conserved end residues are part of each CDR3. D genes are given only for firm matches. Size is omitted from some rows. Given values are once, few, many or a class for expanded clones.

NA	TRBV10-2	TRBJ1-1	NA	TGCGCCAGCAGGTACGGCCCGAACACTGAAGCTTTCTTT	CASRYGPNTEAFF
NA	TRBV27	TRBJ2-2	NA	TGTGCCAGCAGTGGAGCTAACACCGGGGAGCTGTTTTTT	CASSGANTGELFF
NA	TRBV30	TRBJ1-1	few	TGTGCCGGCAGCTCTGTTATGAACACTGAAGCTTTCTTT	CAGSSVMNTEAFF
NA	TRBV6-6	TRBJ2-2	NA	TGTGCCAGCAGTTATCTGGGACCCACCGGGGAGCTGTTTTTT	CASSYLGPTGELFF
NA	TRBV28	TRBJ2-1	NA	TGTGCCAGCAGTTTGTACAAGACTAGGAGATTCAATGAGCAGTTCTTC	CASSLYKTRRFNEQFF
NA	TRBV29-1	TRBJ1-2	NA	TGCAGCGTTGGGTCTTTGGGTATGGGGAAGTATGGCTACACCTTC	CSVGSLGMGKYGYTF
NA	TRBV7-8	TRBJ2-7	once	TGTGCCAGCAGCCCCCGCCAGGGTATAAACGAGCAGTACTTC	CASSPRQGINEQYF
NA	TRBV7-8	TRBJ1-1	NA	TGTGCCAGCAGCTCCTTGGACAGTCAGAACACTGAAGCTTTCTTT	CASSSLDSQNTEAFF
NA	TRBV7-8	TRBJ2-2	NA	TGTGCCAGCAGCTTATCGAACACCGGGGAGCTGTTTTTT	CASSLSNTGELFF
NA	TRBV7-2	TRBJ1-3	NA	TGTGCCAGCAGCTTAAACTCTGGAAACACCATATATTTT	CASSLNSGNTIYF
NA	TRBV7-8	TRBJ2-7	NA	TGTGCCAGCAGCTTAGATCCTCGGGACGAGCAGTACTTC	CASSLDPRDEQYF
TRBD1	TRBV28	TRBJ1-4	once	TGTGCCAGCAGCATACCGGGACAGGGTGGGGAAAAACTGTTTTTT	CASSIPGQGGEKLFF
TRBD1	TRBV19	TRBJ2-2	NA	TGTGCCAGTAGCCCTTATGGACAGGGATCCACCGGGGAGCTGTTTTTT	CASSPYGQGSTGELFF
NA	TRBV7-2	TRBJ1-5	NA	TGTGCCAGCAGCTTAGTACGAGCTGGGAATCAGCCCCAGCATTTT	CASSLVRAGNQPQHF
NA	TRBV20-1	TRBJ1-1	NA	TGCAGTGCTACAGACAATGAAGCTTTCTTT	CSATDNEAFF
NA	TRBV2	TRBJ1-1	NA	TGTGCCAGCAAAGGGGATGTGAACACTGAAGCTTTCTTT	CASKGDVNTEAFF
NA	TRBV5-6	TRBJ2-7	few	TGTGCCAGCAGCTTGTGGGACGTGGGAGGCTACGAGCAGTACTTC	CASSLWDVGGYEQYF
TRBD1	TRBV19	TRBJ1-3	NA	TGTGCCAGTACCCCGGACAGGGGTTCTGGAAACACCATATATTTT	CASTPDRGSGNTIYF
NA	TRBV6-5	TRBJ2-1	NA	TGTGCCAGCAGCAACGGGGGTAGCTCCTACAATGAGCAGTTCTTC	CASSNGGSSYNEQFF
NA	TRBV7-9	TRBJ2-3	NA	TGTGCCAGCAGCTTAGCGCCGTACACAGATACGCAGTATTTT	CASSLAPYTDTQYF
TRBD1	TRBV7-9	TRBJ2-3	NA	TGTGCCAGCAGCCCTGGACAGGGGGCAGCCACAGATACGCAGTATTTT	CASSPGQGAATDTQYF
TRBD2	TRBV10-3	TRBJ2-2	NA	TGTGCCATCCTAGCGGATCCGAACACCGGGGAGCTGTTTTTT	CAILADPNTGELFF
NA	TRBV2	TRBJ2-7	NA	TGTGCCAGCAGTGAACCAGGGACCATTTACTCCTACGAGCAGTACTTC	CASSEPGTIYSYEQYF
TRBD1	TRBV11-2	TRBJ1-1	NA	TGTGCCAGCAGCTACCGGGACAGCACGAACACTGAAGCTTTCTTT	CASSYRDSTNTEAFF
TRBD1	TRBV5-1	TRBJ2-7	NA	TGCGCCAGCAGCTCCCGGGACAGGATCTACGAGCAGTACTTC	CASSSRDRIYEQYF
NA	TRBV11-2	TRBJ2-7	NA	TGTGCCAGCAGCTTAGGGGTAGGGTCCCAGTACGAGCAGTACTTC	CASSLGVGSQYEQYF
NA	TRBV6-1	TRBJ2-7	once	TGTGCCAGCAGTGAAGCGCTGGCACACCCGGGCGAGCAGTACTTC	CASSEALAHPGEQYF
TRBD1	TRBV10-2	TRBJ1-2	NA	TGCGCCAGCAGTCCGGACAGGGAAGAGGGCTACACCTTC	CASSPDREEGYTF
NA	TRBV6-1	TRBJ1-5	NA	TGTGCCAGCAGTGCCTCGGGGGCGATGAGCAATCAGCCCCAGCATTTT	CASSASGAMSNQPQHF
NA	TRBV20-1	TRBJ2-7	NA	TGCAGTGCTAACCAGGGGGGCGAGCAGTACTTC	CSANQGGEQYF
TRBD2	TRBV11-2	TRBJ2-5	NA	TGTGCCAGCAGCTTAGAGGCGGGGGGACACCTCGGGGAGACCCAGTACTTC	CASSLEAGGHLGETQYF
TRBD2	TRBV19	TRBJ2-1	NA	TGTGCCAGTAGTATAGATCTACTAGCGGGAGGGCCAGGCTCCTACAATGAGCAGTTCTTC	CASSIDLLAGGPGSYNEQFF
NA	TRBV6-5	TRBJ1-5	once	TGTGCCAGCAGTTTGGGGGACGGCAATCAGCCCCAGCATTTT	CASSLGDGNQPQHF
TRBD1	TRBV6-5	TRBJ2-2	NA	TGTGCCATAAGCCCACAGGGGATTGGGGAGCTGTTTTTT	CAISPQGIGELFF
NA	TRBV7-8	TRBJ2-2	NA	TGTGCCAGCAGCTTAACCCCGATGGGTTTGGGATACACCGGGGAGCTGTTTTTT	CASSLTPMGLGYTGELFF
TRBD1	TRBV19	TRBJ1-1	NA	TGTGCCAGTAGTTTCAGGGGACAGGGGCATTCGAACACTGAAGCTTTCTTT	CASSFRGQGHSNTEAFF
TRBD1	TRBV6-1	TRBJ2-2	few	TGTGCCAGCAGGGGACAGGGGGGAGAGACCGGGGAGCTGTTTTTT	CASRGQGGETGELFF
NA	TRBV4-2	TRBJ1-4	NA	TGTGCCAGCAGCCAAGAGGGGGGGGGCGCTAATGAAAAACTGTTTTTT	CASSQEGGGANEKLFF
NA	TRBV4-1	TRBJ1-1	NA	TGCGCCAGCAGCCTAGGACGGGAGAACACTGAAGCTTTCTTT	CASSLGRENTEAFF
TRBD1	TRBV10-2	TRBJ2-7	NA	TGCGCCAGCAGCCGGGACAGGGTGCGCTACGAGCAGTACTTC	CASSRDRVRYEQYF
TRBD2	TRBV27	TRBJ2-7	NA	TGTGCCAGCAGTCAACTAGCGGGAGGCTACGAGCAGTACTTC	CASSQLAGGYEQYF
NA	TRBV6-6	TRBJ1-1	NA	TGTGCCAGCAGTTACTCGATAGGAATTGAAGCTTTCTTT	CASSYSIGIEAFF
NA	TRBV5-4	TRBJ2-3	once	TGTGCCAGCAGCTTGGACAGGGAAGATACGCAGTATTTT	CASSLDREDTQYF
NA	TRBV19	TRBJ2-7	NA	TGTGCCAGTAGTATTGGAACACTTGAGCTAAACGAGCAGTACTTC	CASSIGTLELNEQYF
NA	TRBV19	TRBJ1-1	NA	TGTGCCAGTAGTTTGGGGGGAGGGACTGAAGCTTTCTTT	CASSLGGGTEAFF
NA	TRBV2	TRBJ2-5	NA	TGTGCCAGCAGGAAGGGTGGCAGGGAGGAGACCCAGTACTTC	CASRKGGREETQYF
NA	TRBV28	TRBJ2-7	NA	TGTGCCAGCAGTTTATTAAGTGGGAGGTTCTACGAGCAGTACTTC	CASSLLSGRFYEQYF
TRBD1	TRBV7-3	TRBJ2-7	NA	TGTGCCAGCAGCTTGGGACAGGGTAATTACGAGCAGTACTTC	CASSLGQGNYEQYF
NA	TRBV5-7	TRBJ1-4	NA	TGTGCCAGCAGCATGTGGGATTTCTGTAAAGGGGATGAAAAACTGTTTTTT	CASSMWDFCKGDEKLFF
NA	TRBV5-1	TRBJ1-4	few	TGCGCCAGCAGCGATAGTGGGGTAGAGTATAATGAAAAACTGTTTTTT	CASSDSGVEYNEKLFF
TRBD1	TRBV2	TRBJ2-1	NA	TGTGCCAGCAGCGCCCCGGCGACAGGGGCCTACAATGAGCAGTTCTTC	CASSAPATGAYNEQFF
NA	TRBV27	TRBJ1-6	once	TGTGCCAGCAGCCCCACAATCGGGCCTTATAATTCACCCCTCCACTTT	CASSPTIGPYNSPLHF
TRBD1	TRBV9	TRBJ2-3	NA	TGTGCCACCTCCCGGGGACAGGGGAGTAGTGGGGGAGATACGCAGTATTTT	CATSRGQGSSGGDTQYF
NA	TRBV4-3	TRBJ2-1	NA	TGCGCCAGCAGCCAAGATGAGGGCCATGAGCAGTTCTTC	CASSQDEGHEQFF
NA	TRBV5-6	TRBJ1-2	NA	TGTGCCAGCACCTGGGGCGGGGTAGTGGCCCTCGATGGCTACACCTTC	CASTWGGVVALDGYTF
NA	TRBV2	TRBJ2-2	NA	TGTGCCAGCAGTGAAACTGGGTCAGAATACACCGGGGAGCTGTTTTTT	CASSETGSEYTGELFF
NA	TRBV9	TRBJ2-4	NA	TGTGCCAGCAGCATAGGGGTACAGTTAGCCAAAAACATTCAGTACTTC	CASSIGVQLAKNIQYF